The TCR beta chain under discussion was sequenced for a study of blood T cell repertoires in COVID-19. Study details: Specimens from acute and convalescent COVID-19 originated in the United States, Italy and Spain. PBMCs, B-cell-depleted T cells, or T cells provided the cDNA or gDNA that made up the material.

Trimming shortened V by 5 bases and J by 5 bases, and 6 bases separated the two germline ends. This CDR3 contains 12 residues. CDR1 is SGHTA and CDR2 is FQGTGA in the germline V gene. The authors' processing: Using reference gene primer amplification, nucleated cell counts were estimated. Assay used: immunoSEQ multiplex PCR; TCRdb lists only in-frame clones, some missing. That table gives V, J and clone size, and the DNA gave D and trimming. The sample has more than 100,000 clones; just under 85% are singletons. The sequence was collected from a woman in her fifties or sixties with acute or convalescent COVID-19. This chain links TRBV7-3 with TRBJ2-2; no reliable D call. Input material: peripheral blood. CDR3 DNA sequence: TGTGCCAGCAGCCCTCTTACCGGGGAGCTGTTTTTT. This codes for CASSPLTGELFF.